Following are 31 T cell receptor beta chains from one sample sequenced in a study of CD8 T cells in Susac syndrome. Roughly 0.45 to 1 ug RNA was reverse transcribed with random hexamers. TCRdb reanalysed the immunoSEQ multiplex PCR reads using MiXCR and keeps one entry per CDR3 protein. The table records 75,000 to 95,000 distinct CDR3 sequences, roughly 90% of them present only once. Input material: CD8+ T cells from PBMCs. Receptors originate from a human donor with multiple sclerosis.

CDR3 loop: CASIWQREAFF. For the CDR3, the DNA is TGTGCCAGCATTTGGCAGAGGGAAGCTTTCTTT. V is TRBV2 and J is TRBJ1-1; no reliable D call. The CDR3 extends over 11 amino acids. Deletions cut 7 bases from V and 8 bases from J, with 11 bases between. The germline V gene encodes CDR1 SNHLY and CDR2 FYNNEI.

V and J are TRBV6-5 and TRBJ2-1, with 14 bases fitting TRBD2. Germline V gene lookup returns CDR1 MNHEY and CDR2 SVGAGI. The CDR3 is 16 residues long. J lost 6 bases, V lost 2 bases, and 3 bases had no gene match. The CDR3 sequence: CASSYRLAGGPNEQFF. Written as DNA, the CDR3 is TGTGCCAGCAGTTACCGACTAGCGGGGGGGCCCAATGAGCAGTTCTTC.

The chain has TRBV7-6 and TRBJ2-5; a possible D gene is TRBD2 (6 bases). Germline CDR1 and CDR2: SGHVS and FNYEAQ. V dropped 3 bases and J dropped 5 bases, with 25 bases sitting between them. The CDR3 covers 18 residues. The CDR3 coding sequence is TGTGCCAGCAGCTTTAGGTCCTTAGCGGCAGAAATGGGGGAGACCCAGTACTTC. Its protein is CASSFRSLAAEMGETQYF.

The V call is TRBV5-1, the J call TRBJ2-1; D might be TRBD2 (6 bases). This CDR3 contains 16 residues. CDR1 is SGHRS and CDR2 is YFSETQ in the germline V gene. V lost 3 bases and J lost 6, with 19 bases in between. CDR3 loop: CASSYLGSESPNEQFF. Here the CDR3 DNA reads TGCGCCAGCAGCTATCTCGGGAGCGAGTCTCCCAATGAGCAGTTCTTC.

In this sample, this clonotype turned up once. DNA for the CDR3: TGTGCCAGCAGCTTAGAATTAGCGGGCAAAAACATTCAGTACTTC. It is translated as CASSLELAGKNIQYF. The chain employs TRBV7-8 and TRBJ2-4; 7 nucleotides line up with TRBD2. V trimming: 1 base; J trimming: 3 bases; junction bases outside the gene matches: 3. CDR3 size: 15 residues. The germline V gene encodes CDR1 SGHVS and CDR2 FQNEAQ.

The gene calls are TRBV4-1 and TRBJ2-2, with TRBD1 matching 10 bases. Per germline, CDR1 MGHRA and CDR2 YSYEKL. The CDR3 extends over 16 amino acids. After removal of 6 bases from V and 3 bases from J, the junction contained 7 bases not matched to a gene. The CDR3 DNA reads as TGCGCCAGCAGGAATACCGGGACAGGGGACACCGGGGAGCTGTTTTTT. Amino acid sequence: CASRNTGTGDTGELFF.

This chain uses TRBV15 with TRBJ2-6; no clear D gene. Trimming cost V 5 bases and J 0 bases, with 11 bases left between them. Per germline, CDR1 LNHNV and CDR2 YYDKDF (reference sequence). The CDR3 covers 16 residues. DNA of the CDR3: TGTGCCACCAGCTTGGGTCCCGACTCTGGGGCCAACGTCCTGACTTTC. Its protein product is CATSLGPDSGANVLTF.

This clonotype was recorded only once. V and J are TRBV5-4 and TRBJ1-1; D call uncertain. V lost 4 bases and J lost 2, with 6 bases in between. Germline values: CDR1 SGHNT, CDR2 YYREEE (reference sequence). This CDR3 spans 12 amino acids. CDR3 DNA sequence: TGTGCCAGCAGCCTAATTAACACTGAAGCTTTCTTT. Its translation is CASSLINTEAFF.

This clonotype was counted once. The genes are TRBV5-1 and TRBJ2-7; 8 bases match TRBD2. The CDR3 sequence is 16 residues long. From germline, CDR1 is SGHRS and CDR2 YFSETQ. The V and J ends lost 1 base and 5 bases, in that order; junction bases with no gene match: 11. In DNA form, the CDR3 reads TGCGCCAGCAGCTTGTATAGGCGGGAGGTCCCGGACGAGCAGTACTTC. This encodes CASSLYRREVPDEQYF.

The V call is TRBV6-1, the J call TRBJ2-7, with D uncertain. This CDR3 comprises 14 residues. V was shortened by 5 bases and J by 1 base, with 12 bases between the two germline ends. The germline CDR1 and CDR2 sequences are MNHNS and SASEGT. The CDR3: CASSHRGFSYEQYF. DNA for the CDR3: TGTGCCAGCAGTCACAGAGGATTTTCCTACGAGCAGTACTTC.

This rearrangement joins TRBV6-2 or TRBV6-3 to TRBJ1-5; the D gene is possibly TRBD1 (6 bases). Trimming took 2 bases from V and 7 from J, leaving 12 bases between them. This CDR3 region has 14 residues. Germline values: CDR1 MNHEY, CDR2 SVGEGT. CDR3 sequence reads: CASSYLTGAQPQHF. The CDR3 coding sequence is TGTGCCAGCAGTTACCTGACGGGGGCCCAGCCCCAGCATTTT.

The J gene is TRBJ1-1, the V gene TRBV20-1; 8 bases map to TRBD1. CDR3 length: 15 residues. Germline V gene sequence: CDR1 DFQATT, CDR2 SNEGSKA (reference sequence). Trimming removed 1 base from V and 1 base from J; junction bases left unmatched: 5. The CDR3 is CSARALTGENTEAFF. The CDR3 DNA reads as TGCAGTGCTAGAGCCTTGACAGGGGAGAACACTGAAGCTTTCTTT.

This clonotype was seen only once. This CDR3 is CASSQPGLLFEQYF. The DNA of the CDR3 is TGTGCCAGCAGTCAACCGGGACTCCTTTTCGAGCAGTACTTC. V gene TRBV28 combines with J gene TRBJ2-7; TRBD2 might be the D (6 bases). The germline gives CDR1 MDHEN, CDR2 SYDVKM. This CDR3 comprises 14 residues. V was shortened by 5 bases and J by 6 bases, with 17 bases between the two germline ends.

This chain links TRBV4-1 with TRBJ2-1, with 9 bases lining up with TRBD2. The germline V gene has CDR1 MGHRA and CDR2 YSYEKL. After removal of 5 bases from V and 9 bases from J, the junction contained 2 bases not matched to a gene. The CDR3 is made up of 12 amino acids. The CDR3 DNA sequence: TGCGCCAGCAGCGGACTAGCGCGTGAGCAGTTCTTC. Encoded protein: CASSGLAREQFF.

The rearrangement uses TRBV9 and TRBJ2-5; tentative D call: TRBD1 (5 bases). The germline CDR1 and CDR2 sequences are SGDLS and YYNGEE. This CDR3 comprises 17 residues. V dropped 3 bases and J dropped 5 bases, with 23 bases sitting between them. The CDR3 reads CASSDTPFKGSRETQYF. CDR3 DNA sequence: TGTGCCAGCAGCGATACGCCTTTCAAGGGGTCTAGGGAGACCCAGTACTTC.

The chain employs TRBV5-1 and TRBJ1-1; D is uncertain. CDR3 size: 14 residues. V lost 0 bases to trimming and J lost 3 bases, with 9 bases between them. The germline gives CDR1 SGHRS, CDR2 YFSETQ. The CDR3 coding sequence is TGCGCCAGCAGCTTGGAGGGTCAGCACACTGAAGCTTTCTTT. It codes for CASSLEGQHTEAFF.

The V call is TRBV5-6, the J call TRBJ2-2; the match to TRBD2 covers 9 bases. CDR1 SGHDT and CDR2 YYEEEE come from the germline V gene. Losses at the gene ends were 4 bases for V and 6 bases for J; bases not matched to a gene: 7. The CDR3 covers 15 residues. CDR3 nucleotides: TGTGCCAGCAGCGAAGGGACTAGCTTGGCCGGGGAGCTGTTTTTT. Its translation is CASSEGTSLAGELFF.

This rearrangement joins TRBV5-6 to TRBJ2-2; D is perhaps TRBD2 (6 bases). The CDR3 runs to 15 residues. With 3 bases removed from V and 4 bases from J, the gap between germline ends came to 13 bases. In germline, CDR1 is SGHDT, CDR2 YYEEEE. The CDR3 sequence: CASSYIGSGTGELFF. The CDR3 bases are TGTGCCAGCAGCTATATCGGGAGTGGCACCGGGGAGCTGTTTTTT.

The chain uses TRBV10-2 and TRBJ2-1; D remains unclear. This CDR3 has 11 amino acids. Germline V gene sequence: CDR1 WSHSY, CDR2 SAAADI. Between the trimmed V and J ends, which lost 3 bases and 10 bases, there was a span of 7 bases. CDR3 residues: CASSEGGEQFF. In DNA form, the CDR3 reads TGCGCCAGCAGTGAAGGTGGAGAGCAGTTCTTC.

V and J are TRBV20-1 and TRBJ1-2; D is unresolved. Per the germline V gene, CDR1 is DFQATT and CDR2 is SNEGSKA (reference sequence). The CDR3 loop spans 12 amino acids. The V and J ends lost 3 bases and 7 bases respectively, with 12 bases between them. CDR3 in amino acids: CSARIVSGGYTF. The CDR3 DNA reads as TGCAGTGCTAGGATCGTTAGTGGTGGCTACACCTTC.

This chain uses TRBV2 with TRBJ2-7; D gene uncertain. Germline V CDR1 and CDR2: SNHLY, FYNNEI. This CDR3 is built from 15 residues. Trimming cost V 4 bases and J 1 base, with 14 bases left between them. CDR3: CASSVGSRLSYEQYF. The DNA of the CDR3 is TGTGCCAGCAGTGTGGGAAGCAGACTTTCCTACGAGCAGTACTTC.

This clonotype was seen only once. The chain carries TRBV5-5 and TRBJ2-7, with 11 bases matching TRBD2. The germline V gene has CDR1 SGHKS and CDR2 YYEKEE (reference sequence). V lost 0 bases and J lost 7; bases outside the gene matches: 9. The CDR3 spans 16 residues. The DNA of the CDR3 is TGTGCCAGCAGCTTGGGGATACTAGCGGGAGTGATAGAGCAGTACTTC. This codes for CASSLGILAGVIEQYF.

Written as DNA, the CDR3 is TGTGCCAGCAGCTTAGGGGGACCGGCCCCGTCCTACGAGCAGTACTTC. This sequence encodes CASSLGGPAPSYEQYF. The V and J genes are TRBV7-6 and TRBJ2-7, with D possibly called TRBD1 or TRBD2 (5 bases each). V lost 1 base and J lost 1, with 14 bases in between. CDR1 SGHVS and CDR2 FNYEAQ come from the germline V gene. CDR3 length: 16 amino acids. Complete variable domain (other parts from reference TRBV7-6 and TRBJ2-7): GAGVSQSPRYKVTKRGQDVALRCDPISGHVSLYWYRQALGQGPEFLTYFNYEAQQDKSGLPNDRFSAERPEGSISTLTIQRTEQRDSAMYRCASSLGGPAPSYEQYFGPGTRLTVT.

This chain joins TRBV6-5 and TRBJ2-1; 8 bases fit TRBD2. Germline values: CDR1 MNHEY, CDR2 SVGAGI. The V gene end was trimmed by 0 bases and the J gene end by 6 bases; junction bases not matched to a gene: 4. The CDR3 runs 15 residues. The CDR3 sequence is CASSYSGAGGNEQFF. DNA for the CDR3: TGTGCCAGCAGTTACTCTGGTGCGGGGGGCAATGAGCAGTTCTTC.

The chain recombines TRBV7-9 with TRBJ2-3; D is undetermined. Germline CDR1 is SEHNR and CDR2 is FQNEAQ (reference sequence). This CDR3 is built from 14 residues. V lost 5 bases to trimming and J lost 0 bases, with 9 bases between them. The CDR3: CASSPVSSTDTQYF. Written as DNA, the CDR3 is TGTGCCAGCAGCCCGGTCTCTAGCACAGATACGCAGTATTTT.

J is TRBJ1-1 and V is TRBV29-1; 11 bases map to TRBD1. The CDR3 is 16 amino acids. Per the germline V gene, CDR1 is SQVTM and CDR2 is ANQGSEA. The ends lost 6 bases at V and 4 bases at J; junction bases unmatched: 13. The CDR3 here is CSVVLTGQGEFTEAFF. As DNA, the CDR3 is TGCAGCGTGGTGTTGACGGGACAGGGGGAGTTCACTGAAGCTTTCTTT.

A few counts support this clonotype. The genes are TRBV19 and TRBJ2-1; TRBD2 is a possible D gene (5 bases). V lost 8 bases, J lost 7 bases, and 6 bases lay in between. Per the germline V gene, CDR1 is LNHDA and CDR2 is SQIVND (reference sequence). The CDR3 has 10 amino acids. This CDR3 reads CASSGNEQFF. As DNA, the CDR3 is TGTGCCAGTTCGGGGAATGAGCAGTTCTTC.

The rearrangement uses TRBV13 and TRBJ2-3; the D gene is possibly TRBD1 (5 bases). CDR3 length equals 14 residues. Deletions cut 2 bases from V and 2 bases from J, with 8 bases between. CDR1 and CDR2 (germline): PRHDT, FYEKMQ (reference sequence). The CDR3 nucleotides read TGTGCCAGCAGCTTAAGGGGAAACACAGATACGCAGTATTTT. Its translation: CASSLRGNTDTQYF.

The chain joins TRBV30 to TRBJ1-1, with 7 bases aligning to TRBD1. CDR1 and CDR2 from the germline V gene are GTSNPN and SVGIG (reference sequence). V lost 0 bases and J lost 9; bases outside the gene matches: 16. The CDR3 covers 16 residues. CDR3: CAWSVPVHRGLLQAFF. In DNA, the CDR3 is TGTGCCTGGAGTGTACCGGTCCACAGGGGTTTGCTACAAGCTTTCTTT.

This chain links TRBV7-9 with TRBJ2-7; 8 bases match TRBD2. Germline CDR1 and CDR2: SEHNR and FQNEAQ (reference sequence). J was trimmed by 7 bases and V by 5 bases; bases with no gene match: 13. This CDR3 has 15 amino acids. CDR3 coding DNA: TGTGCCAGCAGCCTTCCCGGGGGGGCCGCTTGGGAGCAGTACTTC. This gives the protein CASSLPGGAAWEQYF.

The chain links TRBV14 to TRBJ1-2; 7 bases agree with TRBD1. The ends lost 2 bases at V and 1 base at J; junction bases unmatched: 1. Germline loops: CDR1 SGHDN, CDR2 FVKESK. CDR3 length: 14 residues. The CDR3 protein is CASSQRQGNYGYTF. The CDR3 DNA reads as TGTGCCAGCAGCCAAAGACAGGGTAACTATGGCTACACCTTC. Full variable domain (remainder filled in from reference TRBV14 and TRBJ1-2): EAGVTQFPSHSVIEKGQTVTLRCDPISGHDNLYWYRRVMGKEIKFLLHFVKESKQDESGMPNNRFLAERTGGTYSTLKVQPAELEDSGVYFCASSQRQGNYGYTFGSGTRLTVV.